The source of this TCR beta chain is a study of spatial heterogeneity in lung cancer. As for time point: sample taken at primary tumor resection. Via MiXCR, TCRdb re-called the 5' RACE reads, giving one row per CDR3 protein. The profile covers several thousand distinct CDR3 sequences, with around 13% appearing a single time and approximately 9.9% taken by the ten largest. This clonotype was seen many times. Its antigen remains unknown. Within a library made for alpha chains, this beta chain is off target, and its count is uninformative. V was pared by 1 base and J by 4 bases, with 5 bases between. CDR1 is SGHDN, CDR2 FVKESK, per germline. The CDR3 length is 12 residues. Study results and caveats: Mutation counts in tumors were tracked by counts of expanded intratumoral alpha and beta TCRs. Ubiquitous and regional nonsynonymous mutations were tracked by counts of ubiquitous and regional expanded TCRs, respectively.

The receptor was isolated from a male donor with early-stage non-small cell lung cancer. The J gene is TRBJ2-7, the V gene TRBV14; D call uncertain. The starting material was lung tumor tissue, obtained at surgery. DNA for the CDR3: TGTGCCAGCAGCCAAGCCCGATACGAGCAGTACTTC. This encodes CASSQARYEQYF. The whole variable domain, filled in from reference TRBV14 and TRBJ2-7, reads EAGVTQFPSHSVIEKGQTVTLRCDPISGHDNLYWYRRVMGKEIKFLLHFVKESKQDESGMPNNRFLAERTGGTYSTLKVQPAELEDSGVYFCASSQARYEQYFGPGTRLTVT.